The TCR beta chain under discussion was sequenced for a study of T cell repertoires in cytomegalovirus infection (dated by TCRdb to about 2019). In terms of the full investigation: The peptide stimulations were aimed at well-studied HLA-B-restricted epitopes as well as recently identified HLA-C-restricted CMV epitopes, whose presentation resists viral immunomodulation. The HLA type of each donor mattered for the analysis, because public TCR beta signatures pointed to carriage of CMV infection along with the matching HLA type. Paper-wide results and their limitations: Carriers of CMV infection plus the relevant HLA type were discriminated by the cumulative frequency of public TCR beta family members in the study cohort and in an independent roughly 320-donor cohort. The ex vivo response was dominated by HLA-C-restricted CMV-specific TCR beta clonotypes, which also provided the single most frequent clonotype in two of eight donors.

In the paper's terms, the treatment or condition label means: in vitro stimulation with specific CMV peptide epitopes to enrich CMV-specific T cells. This clonotype showed up just a few times. Its antigen is unknown. Base quality data are lacking; no much larger clone is found one base away. Germline trimming: 8 bases from V, 8 bases from J; junction bases outside gene matches: 11. For CDR1 and CDR2, the germline V gene (reference sequence) lists MNHEY and SMNVEV. Its CDR3 holds 14 amino acids, cysteine through phenylalanine. Only the CDR3 portion is preserved as DNA: 42 bases, with reading frame beginning at the first base. Instrument on record: Illumina HiSeq 1500. TCRdb cleaned the public reads at Q25 with fastp, built clones with MiXCR and kept in-frame beta chains. Rows are combined by CDR3 protein, so each entry shows the most common genes and DNA. The sample has approximately 910,000 distinct CDR3 sequences on record, 31% of them singletons. The top ten hold about an eighth of the sample.

The source was cultured CD8+ T cells from PBMCs, collected from culture after CMV antigen stimulation. The sequence derives from a human donor in good health (CMV status not recorded). Some clones in this sample may be carry-over from other donors' samples. Here the chain combines TRBV27 and TRBJ2-1, with 8 central nucleotides matching TRBD1. The nucleotide sequence is given as TGTGCCAGCGTTCAGGGGGCGCTTTTCGATGAGCAGTTCTTC. It codes for CASVQGALFDEQFF.